This T cell receptor (beta chain) was identified in a study of T cell responses to AZD1222 COVID-19 vaccine. Generated by immunoSEQ multiplex PCR, the TCRdb table keeps only in-frame clones and is missing some. The table includes 100,000 to 120,000 clones, about four fifths detected once. From germline, CDR1 is LNHNV and CDR2 YYDKDF (reference sequence). V was pared by 8 bases and J by 3 bases, with 16 bases between. The CDR3 loop spans 14 amino acids. The J gene is TRBJ1-1, the V gene TRBV15; D unclear. Source: peripheral blood, taken on day 0 of AZD1222 vaccination. The TCR sequence derives from an adult in good health. The CDR3 reads CATASGGLYTEAFF. The CDR3 DNA is TGTGCCACCGCCTCGGGAGGGCTCTACACTGAAGCTTTCTTT. The full variable domain, in which reference TRBV15 and TRBJ1-1 provide the parts outside the CDR3, is DAMVIQNPRYQVTQFGKPVTLSCSQTLNHNVMYWYQQKSSQAPKLLFHYYDKDFNNEADTPDNFQSRRPNTSFCFLDIRSPGLGDTAMYLCATASGGLYTEAFFGQGTRLTVV.